What follows is one T cell receptor (beta chain) and its context. This receptor's antigen is unknown. Here the CDR3 omits its conserved ending phenylalanine or tryptophan, so a read error is the likely source. 15 amino acids form the CDR3, both terminal residues included. Only the CDR3 DNA stays, 45 bases, in frame from base 1. The germline V gene yields ENHRY for CDR1 and SYGVKD for CDR2. The V and J ends are trimmed by 2 bases and 7 bases, leaving 18 bases between them. The receptor library was made with multiplex PCR. The listed sequencing device is Illumina HiSeq 4000. CDR3 regions were amplified by Arm-PCR with iRepertoire HTBI primers to construct TCR beta libraries. Gel purification was performed on PCR products prior to sequencing. The published analysis was carried out like this. A total of roughly 58 TRBV and more than twelve TRBJ segments were identified across samples and were used for gene usage analysis of CDR3 amino acid clonotypes. COPE and FqMerger were used to merge the filtered high-quality paired reads into contigs. BLAST was used to align contigs to IMGT TRBV, TRBD and TRBJ reference genes, and CDR3 was defined according to IMGT. Any clonotype with a frequency above 0.1% was counted as a highly expanded clone. Repertoire diversity was measured by Shannon entropy, and V-J evenness by the Gini coefficient. A clonotype found in more than one individual was treated as public. TCRdb redid the processing of the public reads, applying fastp at Q25 and MiXCR, and retained in-frame beta chains. Each entry merges the rows of one CDR3 protein and shows their most common DNA and genes. For this entry, the V and J calls and clone size follow TCRdb and not the study's own pipeline. Across this sample there are more than 450,000 distinct CDR3 sequences, with roughly 16% seen only once. The top ten constitute more than 10% of the sample.

The intended sense of this specimen's time point label: newly diagnosed GD, antithyroid drugs for less than 3 months. For both TCR sequencing and RNA sequencing, RNA was extracted from PBMCs using TRIzol. The diagnosis of Graves' disease followed American Thyroid Association guidelines. Recruitment of patients was carried out at an endocrinology department in Xi'an, China. Each patient gave about 8.1 milliliters of peripheral blood, collected in an EDTA anticoagulant tube. Ficoll Paque Plus density gradient separation was used to isolate PBMCs, and no additional T cell sorting was done. RNA quality was checked with an Agilent 2100 Bioanalyzer and agarose gel, and concentration with a NanoDrop 2000. This sample was included in a study of regulatory T cells in long-lasting Graves disease (dated by TCRdb to the early 2020s). Context from the whole study: Newly diagnosed Graves' disease patients had taken antithyroid drugs for less than 3 months. Patients with persistent Graves' disease were compared with patients with newly diagnosed Graves' disease using TCR sequencing and RNA sequencing of peripheral blood. The study was conducted in China and was registered as a clinical trial. TCR sequencing covered roughly 13 persistent and 20 or so newly diagnosed Graves' disease patients, about 35 samples in total.

Study-wide conclusions, independent of this receptor: A larger number of public clonotypes was shared among persistent patients (2,741) than among newly diagnosed patients (approximately 1,000). Only the TCR beta chain was sequenced and analyzed. Lower TCR Shannon entropy and fewer highly expanded clones were observed in persistent Graves' disease patients than in newly diagnosed patients, which suggested clonal expansion. As a limitation, the authors acknowledged that the small sample size may reduce accuracy. Persistent disease showed preferential use of TRBV28, TRBJ1-2 and TRBJ2-5, whereas newly diagnosed disease favored TRBV20-1 and TRBJ2-1. Only peripheral blood was studied, because thyroid tissue, the primary lesion, was inaccessible.

These sequences were also reported in another study, on T cells in Graves' hyperthyroidism and ophthalmopathy. The second paper states: A patient counted as having stable Graves' hyperthyroidism if no progression to ophthalmopathy occurred over 18 months of follow-up. Hyperthyroidism patients were newly diagnosed, had a disease duration of under 2 months, and were aged 18 to 65 years. The study excluded patients with uncontrolled infections, other autoimmune diseases, pregnancy or lactation. Diagnoses were established on the basis of clinical symptoms, serum thyroxine and TRAb, thyroid ultrasound, and orbital computed tomography. For the first round of RT-PCR on the TCR CDR3, the HTBI primer set was used together with the Qiagen OneStep RT-PCR kit. Most expanded thyroid clonotypes (frequency above 0.001) were also found in blood, which suggests that blood repertoires may mirror thyroid immune responses. A model built on a 13 V-J signature distinguished ophthalmopathy from stable hyperthyroidism, reaching about 89% sensitivity and approximately 81% specificity in cross-validation and 80%/75% in testing. In validation, the model predicted progression to ophthalmopathy with 55% to 71% sensitivity and about 72% specificity, a median of 6.5 months before onset. To identify distinguishing TCR V-J signatures, a discovery cohort of about 100 patients was used, comprising 40 to 45 with Graves' ophthalmopathy and 57 with stable Graves' hyperthyroidism. Prospective prediction of ophthalmopathy was tested in an independent validation cohort of approximately 19 hyperthyroidism patients and some 17 patients who later progressed to ophthalmopathy. The approximately 90 discovery patients were divided at random into training and test sets in a 7:3 ratio. In several Graves' hyperthyroidism patients, the study also compared T-cell repertoires from thyroid tissue with T-cell repertoires from blood. After blood sampling, hyperthyroidism patients were treated with methimazole at a starting dose of 30 mg daily, and ophthalmopathy patients were treated with high-dose intravenous methylprednisolone. Libraries were constructed in a second round of multiplex PCR, after which size selection and purification were performed. Sequencing of the libraries was done on an Illumina HiSeq2000 using paired-end 100 bp reads. SOAPnuke was used to process the raw data, removing reads that contained adapters or uncalled bases, had a mean Phred below 15, or lacked an exact match to the constant primer or identifier. COPE v1.2.5 was used to merge the high-quality paired reads, and each unique nucleotide sequence was defined as a clonotype. MiTCR v1.1 was used to align the clonotypes against IMGT TRBV, TRBD and TRBJ reference segments. The analysis included only V-J combinations with a frequency above 0.0001, which together covered approximately 99% of the repertoires. The TCS score was defined as the ratio of F50 (clonal expansion) to E x V (chaos), calculated using BLOSUM62-based TCRdist between CDR3 peptides within each V-J. Welch's t-statistics and random forest reduced 500 to 550 V-J features to 10 to 15, which were used in a naive Bayes classifier (R e1071). Sample size was not statistically predetermined, and investigators were not blinded to group allocation. According to the paper, TCR Vbeta CDR3 sequencing was carried out on 135 peripheral blood samples, which came from about 45 ophthalmopathy, 80 or so hyperthyroidism and 17 progressor patients.

Material: peripheral blood mononuclear cells (PBMCs), obtained at new diagnosis, from a patient treated with antithyroid drugs. The sequence was collected from a man between 40 and 49 years old with Graves disease. Donor details come from another sample of the same person, matched by shared clones. The chain joins TRBV10-3 to TRBJ2-7, and possibly TRBD1, on 7 matching bases. The CDR3 region reads CAISERQGGTWEQYS. DNA sequence: TGTGCCATCAGTGAGAGGCAGGGGGGTACGTGGGAGCAGTACTCC.